The next 27 T cell receptor beta chains were all read from a single sample in a study of cytomegalovirus exposure and HLA in healthy donors. The PCR employed 60 Vbeta primers together with 13 Jbeta primers. Profiled with immunoSEQ multiplex PCR; TCRdb holds only in-frame clones, not every one. In the table there are tens of thousands of clones, around 70% of which are singletons. Sample: PBMCs. The receptors derive from a man between 25 and 39 years old in good health and CMV-seronegative.

The CDR3 nucleotides are TGTGCCAGCATTTTTAATCAGGCAGCCCGGGGAGATTCACCCCTCCACTTT. This encodes CASIFNQAARGDSPLHF. The chain joins TRBV2 to TRBJ1-6, with D unclear. The CDR3 is 17 amino acids. Germline V gives CDR1 SNHLY, CDR2 FYNNEI. Deletions cut 7 bases from V and 8 bases from J, with 24 bases between.

The V gene is TRBV19, the J gene TRBJ2-3, with no clear D. V lost 3 bases and J lost 2, with 12 bases in between. The CDR3 totals 15 residues. The germline CDR1 and CDR2 sequences are LNHDA and SQIVND (reference sequence). The DNA of the CDR3 is TGTGCCAGTAGTATTAACTCCCTCTACACAGATACGCAGTATTTT. Protein: CASSINSLYTDTQYF.

This clone rates as medium-sized. The gene calls are TRBV7-9 and TRBJ1-1; TRBD1 aligns across 7 bases. Germline CDR1 and CDR2: SEHNR and FQNEAQ (reference sequence). The CDR3 length is 13 residues. V trimming: 3 bases; J trimming: 6 bases; junction bases outside the gene matches: 4. CDR3 bases: TGTGCCAGCAGCTTCACCCAGGGGGCTGAAGCTTTCTTT. Residues: CASSFTQGAEAFF.

Many counts were recorded for this clone. This rearrangement joins TRBV7-9 to TRBJ2-7; no firm D call. Germline assignment: CDR1 SEHNR and CDR2 FQNEAQ (reference sequence). CDR3 length equals 11 residues. Between the trimmed V and J ends, which lost 5 bases and 10 bases, there was a span of 12 bases. The CDR3 nucleotides read TGTGCCAGCAGCCACCCGGGTCACCAGTACTTC. This encodes CASSHPGHQYF.

This chain uses TRBV13 with TRBJ2-2; TRBD1 agrees at 9 bases. The CDR3 is 17 residues long. From germline, CDR1 is PRHDT and CDR2 FYEKMQ (reference sequence). Trimming at V came to 5 bases and at J to 1 base, leaving 8 bases not matched to a gene. The DNA of the CDR3 is TGTGCCAGCAGCCCCGGACAGGGGATATTGAACACCGGGGAGCTGTTTTTT. Its translation: CASSPGQGILNTGELFF. The complete variable domain, with remaining parts taken from reference TRBV13 and TRBJ2-2, reads AAGVIQSPRHLIKEKRETATLKCYPIPRHDTVYWYQQGPGQDPQFLISFYEKMQSDKGSIPDRFSAQQFSDYHSELNMSSLELGDSALYFCASSPGQGILNTGELFFGEGSRLTVL.

The rearrangement links TRBV5-4 to TRBJ2-7, with 8 positions matching TRBD2. V lost 3 bases to trimming and J lost 3 bases; unmatched junction nucleotides: 11. Looked up from germline, CDR1 is SGHNT and CDR2 is YYREEE (reference sequence). The CDR3 extends over 16 amino acids. The CDR3 DNA is TGTGCCAGCAGCTCAAACACCGGGACTAGGGTCTACGAGCAGTACTTC. This sequence encodes CASSSNTGTRVYEQYF.

V and J are TRBV18 and TRBJ1-3; the match to TRBD1 covers 7 bases. The germline gives CDR1 KGHSH, CDR2 LQKENI. CDR3 length: 15 residues. The V segment lost 3 bases and the J segment 4 bases; nucleotides outside the gene matches: 6. The CDR3 spells CASSPRDSHGNTIYF. The CDR3 coding sequence is TGTGCCAGCTCACCCCGGGACAGCCACGGAAACACCATATATTTT.

The chain uses TRBV2 and TRBJ1-1; D unclear. This CDR3 contains 14 residues. V was shortened by 1 base and J by 5 bases, with 11 bases between the two germline ends. Germline V gives CDR1 SNHLY, CDR2 FYNNEI. Written as DNA, the CDR3 is TGTGCCAGCAGTGAAGAGGAGGTCGTGACTGAAGCTTTCTTT. Its protein product is CASSEEEVVTEAFF.

The CDR3 sequence is CASSLRTSGGTGEQFF. The CDR3 region has the DNA TGCGCCAGCAGCCTAAGGACTAGCGGGGGAACTGGTGAGCAGTTCTTC. V and J are TRBV5-1 and TRBJ2-1, with 13 bases lining up with TRBD2. The CDR3 spans 16 residues. CDR1 and CDR2 from the germline V gene are SGHRS and YFSETQ. V shed 4 bases, J shed 9 bases, and the junction held 10 bases outside the gene matches.

This chain links TRBV6-1 with TRBJ2-7, with 7 bases lining up with TRBD2. This CDR3 region has 15 residues. With 6 bases clipped from V and 2 bases from J, the junction kept 10 bases outside the gene matches. CDR1 and CDR2 (germline): MNHNS, SASEGT. CDR3 region: CASSRLAGTTYEQYF. CDR3 coding DNA: TGTGCCAGCAGCAGACTAGCAGGAACTACCTACGAGCAGTACTTC.

This chain joins TRBV2 and TRBJ1-5; TRBD1 matches at 7 bases. The V gene's germline CDR1 is SNHLY and CDR2 FYNNEI. Losses at the gene ends were 4 bases for V and 0 bases for J; bases not matched to a gene: 3. CDR3 length: 15 residues. The chain's CDR3 is CASSGQGNSNQPQHF. The CDR3 DNA reads as TGTGCCAGCAGTGGACAGGGCAATAGCAATCAGCCCCAGCATTTT. Looking up the rest from reference TRBV2 and TRBJ1-5 gives the full variable domain: EPEVTQTPSHQVTQMGQEVILRCVPISNHLYFYWYRQILGQKVEFLVSFYNNEISEKSEIFDDQFSVERPDGSNFTLKIRSTKLEDSAMYFCASSGQGNSNQPQHFGDGTRLSIL.

The gene calls are TRBV9 and TRBJ2-7, with D possibly TRBD1 on 5 matching bases. V lost 5 bases, J lost 7 bases, and 13 bases lay in between. This CDR3 comprises 12 residues. Germline CDR1 SGDLS, CDR2 YYNGEE. The CDR3 nucleotides read TGTGCCAGCAGTAGGGCAGGGTCGGAGCAGTACTTC. Its protein product is CASSRAGSEQYF.

Notes on this clone: A read error may produce the germline difference seen at one junction end. The CDR3, as DNA: TGTTCCAGCAGCTTATTGGGTGGAGGGATCCACGAGCAGTACTTC. The encoded protein is CSSSLLGGGIHEQYF. The chain combines TRBV7-9 with TRBJ2-7; the D gene is possibly TRBD2 (6 bases). The V gene's germline CDR1 is SEHNR and CDR2 FQNEAQ (reference sequence). The CDR3 is 15 residues long.

The V gene is TRBV11-2, the J gene TRBJ2-1, with 14 bases fitting TRBD2. The CDR3 sequence is 16 residues long. The germline CDR1 and CDR2 sequences are SGHAT and FQNNGV. The V segment lost 4 bases and the J segment 12 bases; nucleotides outside the gene matches: 11. Written as DNA, the CDR3 is TGTGCCAGCAGCTCGACTCTGACTAGCGGGGGGGCCGGGCAGTTCTTC. Its translation is CASSSTLTSGGAGQFF.

The CDR3 DNA follows: TGTGCCAGCGGAGGACTAAATGTTTGGTACAATGAGCAGTTCTTC. It yields the protein CASGGLNVWYNEQFF. This chain links TRBV2 with TRBJ2-1, with D possibly matching TRBD2 (6 bases). Germline loops: CDR1 SNHLY, CDR2 FYNNEI. The CDR3 sequence is 15 residues long. The V end was cut by 8 bases, the J end by 4 bases, with 18 bases between. Complete variable domain (other parts from reference TRBV2 and TRBJ2-1): EPEVTQTPSHQVTQMGQEVILRCVPISNHLYFYWYRQILGQKVEFLVSFYNNEISEKSEIFDDQFSVERPDGSNFTLKIRSTKLEDSAMYFCASGGLNVWYNEQFFGPGTRLTVL.

The CDR3 DNA reads as TGTGCCAGCAGCACCAGACAGGACTATAATTCACCCCTCCACTTT. The encoded protein is CASSTRQDYNSPLHF. This chain joins TRBV11-3 and TRBJ1-6, with D maybe TRBD1 (6 bases). The CDR3 consists of 15 residues. V lost 5 bases and J lost 3, with 11 bases in between. Germline V gives CDR1 SGHNT, CDR2 YENEEA.

This clone was detected a few times. The junction departs from germline at one end; a sequencing error may be responsible. The V gene is TRBV7-9, the J gene TRBJ1-4; 7 positions agree with TRBD1. Germline CDR1 reads SEHNR; CDR2 reads FQNEAQ (reference sequence). The CDR3 runs to 13 residues. DNA of the CDR3: TGTGCCAGCAGCTTAGCCCCCCACGACAGGGCGAATTTT. Its translation: CASSLAPHDRANF.

The chain is built from TRBV7-9 and TRBJ2-1; 10 bases line up with TRBD1. The germline gives CDR1 SEHNR, CDR2 FQNEAQ (reference sequence). There are 16 residues in the CDR3. Losses at the gene ends were 5 bases for V and 7 bases for J; bases not matched to a gene: 11. The DNA for the CDR3 is TGTGCCAGCAGCCCTCGTGAGGGACAGGGGAAAAATGAGCAGTTCTTC. Translated: CASSPREGQGKNEQFF.

CDR3 in amino acids: CASSTRQGANTEAFF. As DNA, the CDR3 is TGTGCCAGCAGTACAAGACAGGGGGCGAACACTGAAGCTTTCTTT. J is TRBJ1-1 and V is TRBV2, with 10 bases aligning to TRBD1. There are 15 residues in the CDR3. In germline, CDR1 is SNHLY, CDR2 FYNNEI. Trimming at V came to 5 bases and at J to 1 base, leaving 4 bases not matched to a gene.

This sequence joins TRBV2 and TRBJ2-3; 11 nucleotides match TRBD2. Germline-derived CDR1 and CDR2 are SNHLY and FYNNEI. V was clipped by 5 bases and J by 2 bases; unmatched bases: 3. The CDR3 runs 15 residues. CDR3 region: CASSTSGSLTDTQYF. The CDR3 region has the DNA TGTGCCAGCAGTACTAGCGGGAGTCTCACAGATACGCAGTATTTT.

The chain is built from TRBV10-2 and TRBJ1-6; 10 bases map to TRBD1. V lost 6 bases to trimming and J lost 10 bases; unmatched junction nucleotides: 6. The CDR3 spans 14 residues. Germline CDR1 reads WSHSY; CDR2 reads SAAADI. CDR3 amino acids: CASRTGTGESPLHF. CDR3 coding DNA: TGCGCCAGCAGAACCGGGACAGGGGAATCACCCCTCCACTTT.

The chain uses TRBV10-3 and TRBJ2-3, with 10 positions matching TRBD2. CDR3 length equals 15 residues. The J segment lost 1 base and the V segment lost 4 bases, leaving 2 bases of the junction unmatched. Per germline, CDR1 ENHRY and CDR2 SYGVKD. The CDR3 reads CAISGGTSGTDTQYF. CDR3 nucleotide sequence: TGTGCCATCAGTGGCGGGACTAGCGGCACAGATACGCAGTATTTT.

V gene TRBV29-1 combines with J gene TRBJ2-1; TRBD2 matches 11 bases. Unmatched junction bases numbered 5, after V lost 7 bases and J lost 0 bases. This CDR3 is built from 15 residues. CDR1 and CDR2 from the germline V gene are SQVTM and ANQGSEA. The CDR3 reads CSASSGGASYNEQFF. In nucleotides, the CDR3 is TGCAGCGCAAGTAGCGGGGGGGCCTCCTACAATGAGCAGTTCTTC.

This clone was seen only once. The chain has TRBV7-8 and TRBJ2-5, with 9 bases matching TRBD1. The DNA end lines up better with TRBJ2-7; the J call may be wrong. The germline CDR1 and CDR2 sequences are SGHVS and FQNEAQ. The CDR3 loop spans 15 amino acids. In nucleotides, the CDR3 is TGTGCCAGCAGCTATCAAGACAGGGGGGTTTACGAGCAGTACTTC. Its protein is CASSYQDRGVYEQYF.

This clone showed up just a few times. This chain links TRBV6-6 with TRBJ1-1; 8 bases are shared with TRBD1. This CDR3 region has 14 residues. CDR1 and CDR2 (germline): MNHNY, SVGAGI (reference sequence). V was clipped by 3 bases and J by 8 bases; unmatched bases: 8. DNA of the CDR3: TGTGCCAGCAGTTATCAGGGGGCGGTTGCCGAAGCTTTCTTT. It encodes CASSYQGAVAEAFF.

The genes are TRBV5-8 and TRBJ2-5; 7 nucleotides align to TRBD2. The germline V gene encodes CDR1 SGHTS and CDR2 YDEGEE. V dropped 2 bases and J dropped 0; count of bases not matched to a gene: 13. The CDR3 contains 18 residues. As DNA, the CDR3 is TGTGCCAGCAGCTTACGACCCGGTGGGGGGGAGAACCAAGAGACCCAGTACTTC. Its translation: CASSLRPGGGENQETQYF.

Of note for this clone: This specimen includes other DNA sequences encoding the same CDR3. V usage is TRBV29-1 and J usage is TRBJ2-7; weak D call: TRBD2 (5 bases). This CDR3 contains 12 residues. Germline CDR1 is SQVTM and CDR2 is ANQGSEA. V lost 4 bases to trimming and J lost 7 bases, with 14 bases between them. In nucleotides, the CDR3 is TGCAGCGTTGGGTGGACGGGGTATGAGCAGTACTTC. This translates into CSVGWTGYEQYF.